The sample holds a few counts of the clone carrying this T cell receptor beta chain. What it recognizes is unknown. J gave up 7 bases and V 4 bases, and 8 bases lay outside the gene matches. The CDR3 totals 14 residues. The entry originates in a study of T-cell reconstitution after alpha-beta-depleted transplantation in children. Study-level results: At one year after transplant, newly produced T cells mostly accounted for T-cell counts and diversity. Where alpha-beta T cells came from about two months after transplant was reportedly several hundred expanded graft clones.

During its preparation, the TCRbeta library received unique molecular identifiers. One entry per CDR3 protein results from TCRdb running MiXCR on the PCR reads. The sample yields 300,000 to 400,000 distinct CDR3 sequences, about 17% seen once. The specimen comprised PBMCs, mostly from graft donor cells, sampled 360 days after TCRalphabeta/CD19-depleted stem cell transplant. This receptor was identified in a male patient between 2 and 15 years old who had a stem cell transplant for acute lymphoblastic leukemia, so the T cells may come from the graft donor. The chain couples TRBV12-3 or TRBV12-4 to TRBJ2-7, with 9 nucleotides matching TRBD1. The CDR3, as DNA: TGTGCCAGCAGTTCAGCCGGGACAGGGAGTGAGCAGTACTTC. Its translation is CASSSAGTGSEQYF.